This is a list of T cell receptor beta chains from one sample in a study of PD-1 blockade in classical Hodgkin lymphoma. Assay used: immunoSEQ multiplex PCR; TCRdb lists only in-frame clones, some missing. The sample holds 13,000 to 15,000 clones, roughly 68% seen once. The input for sequencing was peripheral blood mononuclear cells (PBMCs), taken at baseline. The receptor source for this set is a human donor with classical Hodgkin lymphoma. CDR3s include the opening cysteine and the closing phenylalanine or tryptophan. D genes are given only for firm matches. Clone sizes are given selectively: once, few, many, or a class where the clone is expanded.

d_call j_call v_call clone_size cdr3_aa cdr3_nt
TRBD1 TRBJ2-7 TRBV19 few CASSTPDRTSEEQYF TGTGCCAGTAGTACCCCGGACAGGACGTCTGAGGAGCAGTACTTC
. TRBJ2-3 TRBV15 . CATSRGTRAVTDTQYF TGTGCCACCAGCAGAGGGACAAGGGCGGTTACAGATACGCAGTATTTT
TRBD2 TRBJ2-1 TRBV5-1 . CASSDPAGGPNEQFF TGCGCCAGCAGCGACCCAGCGGGAGGGCCGAATGAGCAGTTCTTC
. TRBJ1-1 TRBV5-4 few CASSYSPTEAFF TGTGCCAGCAGTTACAGCCCTACTGAAGCTTTCTTT
. TRBJ1-3 TRBV4-2 . CASSQGVGPGIGNTIYF TGTGCCAGCAGCCAAGGGGTCGGTCCGGGGATTGGAAACACCATATATTTT
. TRBJ1-3 TRBV18 few CASSPQGENGNTIYF TGTGCCAGCTCACCACAGGGGGAGAACGGAAACACCATATATTTT
. TRBJ2-5 TRBV5-1 . CASRRDGLQETQYF TGCGCCAGCAGACGAGATGGTCTCCAGGAGACCCAGTACTTC
TRBD1 TRBJ1-5 TRBV4-1 . CASSQEGDSSNQPQHF TGCGCCAGCAGCCAAGAGGGGGACAGTAGCAATCAGCCCCAGCATTTT
. TRBJ2-6 TRBV5-5 . CASSHGWTDGANVLTF TGTGCCAGCAGCCACGGATGGACAGATGGGGCCAACGTCCTGACTTTC
. TRBJ1-6 TRBV2 . CASSEPGRNSPLHF TGTGCCAGCAGTGAACCAGGGCGGAATTCACCCCTCCACTTT
. TRBJ2-1 TRBV11-2 . CASSPWAVHSYNEQFF TGTGCCAGCAGCCCGTGGGCGGTCCACTCCTACAATGAGCAGTTCTTC
. TRBJ2-7 TRBV19 . CASSIGLLDEQYF TGTGCCAGTAGTATTGGCCTTTTGGACGAGCAGTACTTC
TRBD1 TRBJ2-7 TRBV5-1 few CASGQENYEQYF TGCGCCAGCGGACAGGAAAATTACGAGCAGTACTTC
TRBD2 TRBJ2-3 TRBV7-9 . CASSDSGMGDTQYF TGTGCCAGCAGCGATAGCGGGATGGGAGATACGCAGTATTTT
. TRBJ1-6 TRBV6-1 . CASSEKENHNSPLHF TGTGCCAGCAGTGAGAAAGAAAACCATAATTCACCCCTCCACTTT
. TRBJ2-7 TRBV7-2 . CASSLGPDYEQYF TGTGCCAGCAGCTTAGGCCCGGACTACGAGCAGTACTTC
. TRBJ2-5 TRBV18 . CASSPRGTGGETQYF TGTGCCAGCTCACCACGGGGAACAGGAGGGGAGACCCAGTACTTC
. TRBJ2-1 TRBV5-6 . CASSITGGGQFF TGTGCCAGCAGCATTACAGGAGGGGGGCAGTTCTTC
. TRBJ2-7 TRBV27 . CASSLSRGLYEQYF TGTGCCAGCAGTTTATCCCGCGGCCTCTACGAGCAGTACTTC
. TRBJ2-1 TRBV7-9 . CASSSGIDVEQFF TGTGCCAGCAGCTCGGGGATAGACGTCGAGCAGTTCTTC
TRBD1 TRBJ2-3 TRBV18 . CASSPPRLGQGSNTQYF TGTGCCAGCTCACCACCACGACTGGGACAGGGGTCGAATACGCAGTATTTT
. TRBJ2-5 TRBV5-1 . CASSLGPNRYSQETQYF TGCGCCAGCAGCTTAGGCCCCAATCGATATTCACAAGAGACCCAGTACTTC
TRBD2 TRBJ2-7 TRBV28 . CASTPSSIAGGRRYYEQYF TGTGCCAGCACCCCCTCGTCGATAGCGGGAGGCCGCCGCTACTACGAGCAGTACTTC
. TRBJ2-5 TRBV5-6 few CASSRKVGLETQYF TGTGCCAGCAGCCGGAAAGTTGGGCTGGAGACCCAGTACTTC
. TRBJ2-2 TRBV5-4 . CASSWDLNTGELFF TGTGCCAGCAGCTGGGACCTGAACACCGGGGAGCTGTTTTTT
. TRBJ2-3 TRBV11-2 . CASSLDLGDTDTQYF TGTGCCAGCAGCTTAGATTTGGGGGACACAGATACGCAGTATTTT
. TRBJ1-5 TRBV2 . CASSFTGNQPQHF TGTGCCAGCAGCTTCACAGGGAATCAGCCCCAGCATTTT
TRBD1 TRBJ1-6 TRBV7-9 . CASSLGTGDYNSPLHF TGTGCCAGCAGCTTAGGTACAGGGGACTATAATTCACCCCTCCACTTT
TRBD2 TRBJ2-2 TRBV9 . CASSVRSGSSTGELFF TGTGCCAGCAGCGTACGCAGCGGGAGCAGCACCGGGGAGCTGTTTTTT
TRBD1 TRBJ1-2 TRBV7-8 . CASSSGQGAPLYGYTF TGTGCCAGCAGCTCGGGACAGGGGGCTCCCCTATATGGCTACACCTTC
TRBD1 TRBJ2-7 TRBV6-5 . CASRRQGSYEQYF TGTGCCAGCAGACGACAGGGAAGCTACGAGCAGTATTTC
. TRBJ1-1 TRBV7-9 . CASSLADSPTEAFF TGTGCCAGCAGCTTAGCCGACAGTCCCACTGAAGCTTTCTTT
TRBD1 TRBJ1-1 TRBV5-6 . CASNTPPGGTEAFF TGTGCCAGCAACACTCCCCCAGGGGGCACTGAAGCTTTCTTT
. TRBJ2-1 TRBV7-9 . CASSPSSYNEQFF TGTGCCAGCAGCCCCAGCTCCTACAATGAGCAGTTCTTC
. TRBJ1-5 TRBV21-1 once CASSPGQGENSNQPQHF TGTGCCAGCAGCCCGGGACAGGGGGAGAATAGCAATCAGCCCCAGCATTTT
. TRBJ1-2 TRBV5-5 . CASSLGNGYTF TGTGCCAGCAGCTTGGGCAATGGCTACACCTTC
. TRBJ1-5 TRBV4-1 . CASSQEGQGGNQPQHF TGCGCCAGCAGCCAAGAGGGCCAGGGCGGCAATCAGCCCCAGCATTTT
. TRBJ2-7 TRBV5-5 . CASSLGLFYEQYF TGTGCCAGCAGCTTGGGGCTATTCTACGAGCAGTACTTC
TRBD1 TRBJ2-5 TRBV4-2 . CASSQPGTDQETQYF TGTGCCAGCAGCCAGCCCGGGACAGACCAAGAGACCCAGTACTTC
. TRBJ2-7 TRBV4-2 . CASSQDERGGADAYEQYF TGTGCCAGCAGCCAAGATGAAAGAGGGGGGGCTGACGCCTACGAGCAGTACTTC
. TRBJ2-4 TRBV6-5 . CASSYTGTKNIQYF TGTGCCAGCAGTTACACCGGGACCAAAAACATTCAGTACTTC
. TRBJ1-1 TRBV7-9 . CASSLGHLNTEAFF TGTGCCAGCAGCTTGGGACATCTGAACACTGAAGCTTTCTTT